The 20 T cell receptor beta chains below come from one sample, sequenced in a study of tumor-infiltrating lymphocytes in primary liver carcinoma. Priming with a constant-region primer yielded TCR beta cDNA from about 500 ng total RNA. Libraries of TCR beta came from three nested multiplex PCR rounds with slightly modified ARM-PCR. For approximately 10 cycles apiece, the opening two PCR rounds ran with TRBV1-TRBV30 forward primers and a C-beta reverse primer. TCRdb processed the multiplex PCR reads anew with MiXCR; each CDR3 protein has one entry. The top ten clones hold around 18% of a sample with some 190,000 distinct CDR3 sequences, approximately 86% of them seen once. The tissue used was unsorted bulk material of about 19-30 mg. RNA and DNA were co-extracted from it with the AllPrep DNA/RNA mini kit. Material for sequencing was tumor tissue from primary liver carcinoma. The receptors stem from a man aged 40-49 years with primary liver carcinoma and hepatitis B virus infection.

Turning to this clonotype: An end of the junction differs from the germline gene, which may be a read error. The chain couples TRBV11-2 to TRBJ2-6, with 8 bases lining up with TRBD1. This CDR3 has 15 amino acids. CDR1 SGHAT and CDR2 FQNNGV come from the germline V gene. CDR3 sequence: CACSLDRVGANVLTF. The CDR3 DNA sequence: TGTGCCTGCAGCCTGGACAGGGTTGGGGCCAACGTCCTGACTTTC. Full variable domain (outside the CDR3, taken from reference TRBV11-2 and TRBJ2-6): EAGVAQSPRYKIIEKRQSVAFWCNPISGHATLYWYQQILGQGPKLLIQFQNNGVVDDSQLPKDRFSAERLKGVDSTLKIQPAKLEDSAVYLCACSLDRVGANVLTFGAGSRLTVL.

Points on this clonotype: Its ends do not fully match the called genes, so a read error is possible. The chain combines TRBV6-2 or TRBV6-3 with TRBJ2-7; 9 bases align to TRBD2. There are 15 residues in the CDR3. CDR1 is MNHEY, CDR2 SVGEGT, per germline. The CDR3 DNA follows: TGTGCCAACAGCACTCCGACTAGCGGAGGGTACGAGAAGGACTTC. Protein sequence: CANSTPTSGGYEKDF.

This clonotype rates as medium-sized. V gene TRBV6-5 combines with J gene TRBJ2-7; D perhaps matches TRBD1 (7 bases). V lost 7 bases and J lost 3, with 13 bases in between. CDR1 and CDR2 from the germline V gene are MNHEY and SVGAGI. This CDR3 spans 13 amino acids. CDR3 in amino acids: CASNRQGGYEQYF. The CDR3 nucleotides are TGTGCCAGCAACCGACAGGGAGGCTACGAGCAGTACTTC.

The chain employs TRBV12-3 or TRBV12-4 and TRBJ2-2; no clear D gene. Trimming left V 11 bases short and J 0 bases short, with 13 bases between. This CDR3 is built from 14 residues. Written as DNA, the CDR3 is TGTGCCGGCATGGAGAGAGCGAACACCGGGGAGCTGTTTTTT. Translation: CAGMERANTGELFF.

Points on this clonotype: An end of the junction does not agree with germline; a read error may underlie this. This chain links TRBV11-1 with TRBJ2-7; weak D call: TRBD2 (6 bases). The CDR3 has 15 residues. The germline V gene encodes CDR1 SGHAT and CDR2 FQDESV (reference sequence). The CDR3 DNA is TGTGCCAGCAGCTCATCCCGGGACTCCTCCTACGGTCAGAACTTC. It translates to CASSSSRDSSYGQNF.

The CDR3 sequence is CASRQMISGRDNEQFF. In nucleotides, the CDR3 is TGTGCCAGCAGGCAGATGATTAGCGGGAGGGACAATGAGCAGTTCTTC. V gene TRBV4-2 combines with J gene TRBJ2-1; 11 bases align to TRBD2. In germline, CDR1 is LGHNA, CDR2 YNFKEQ. V was pared by 6 bases and J by 5 bases, with 9 bases of the junction left unmatched. There are 16 residues in the CDR3.

This clonotype was seen at least ten times. The chain uses TRBV28 and TRBJ1-5; no reliable D call. The V and J ends lost 7 bases and 6 bases respectively, with 13 bases between them. Germline V gene data show CDR1 as MDHEN and CDR2 as SYDVKM. The CDR3 totals 13 residues. CDR3 bases: TGTGCCAGCAAAGGGAGAGGCACTCAGCCCCAGCATTTT. Translating gives CASKGRGTQPQHF.

The chain employs TRBV12-3 or TRBV12-4 and TRBJ1-1; 9 bases are a match to TRBD1. Trimming removed 1 base from V and 7 bases from J; junction bases left unmatched: 16. The CDR3 contains 18 residues. CDR3 DNA: TGTGCCAGCAGTTTAGTGCTAGGAGGGACAGGGCGGTCCATTGAAGCTTTCTTT. Residues: CASSLVLGGTGRSIEAFF.

About this clonotype: This may arise from a read error, as a much more abundant clone is one base away. The J gene is TRBJ2-1, the V gene TRBV13; D is unclear. CDR3 length equals 12 residues. V was clipped by 3 bases and J by 10 bases, with 10 bases between them. CDR1 PRHDT and CDR2 FYEKMQ come from the germline V gene (reference sequence). The CDR3 DNA is TGTGCCAGCAGCTTGCCCCGCAGGGAGCAGTTCTTC. Its translation: CASSLPRREQFF.

Comments on this clonotype: Relative to the germline gene, one junction end is altered; a read error may explain this. The chain recombines TRBV29-1 with TRBJ2-2; 7 bases line up with TRBD2. In germline, CDR1 is SQVTM, CDR2 ANQGSEA. This CDR3 contains 15 residues. CDR3 loop: CSVLTAGAYTGELYF. The DNA of the CDR3 is TGCAGCGTTCTCACGGCGGGAGCGTACACCGGGGAGCTGTATTTT.

This clonotype is a singleton in its sample. The chain uses TRBV7-2 and TRBJ2-7; 7 bases match TRBD1. Germline V gene lookup returns CDR1 SGHTA and CDR2 FQGNSA. J lost 6 bases, V lost 5 bases, and 7 bases had no gene match. The CDR3 consists of 13 residues. CDR3 coding DNA: TGTGCCAGCAGCGCTGACACAGGGGCCGAGCAGTACTTC. It translates to CASSADTGAEQYF.

Concerning this clonotype itself: A read error may produce the germline difference seen at one junction end. V and J are TRBV7-3 and TRBJ2-7; D may correspond to TRBD1 or TRBD2 (6 bases each). In germline, CDR1 is SGHTA, CDR2 FQGTGA. CDR3 size: 14 residues. The DNA for the CDR3 is TGTGCCATCAGCTCCACCGGGAGAGGGGGCGAGCAGTACTTC. This codes for CAISSTGRGGEQYF.

Concerning this clonotype itself: Being one base from a much bigger clone, this may be a read error. The chain recombines TRBV30 with TRBJ1-1; no clear D gene. Trimming removed 2 bases at V and 4 bases at J, with 11 bases between. Germline CDR1 reads GTSNPN; CDR2 reads SVGIG (reference sequence). The length of the CDR3 is 13 residues. The CDR3 nucleotides are TGTGCCTGGAGTATCCATGGCGGCACTGAAGCTTTCTTT. It codes for CAWSIHGGTEAFF. Filled out from reference TRBV30 and TRBJ1-1, the complete variable domain reads SQTIHQWPATLVQPVGSPLSLECTVEGTSNPNLYWYRQAAGRGLQLLFYSVGIGQISSEVPQNLSASRPQDRQFILSSKKLLLSDSGFYLCAWSIHGGTEAFFGQGTRLTVV.

Turning to this clonotype: A junction end diverges from the germline sequence, so it may reflect a read error. The chain combines TRBV11-2 with TRBJ1-2; D unclear. This CDR3 is 13 amino acids long. The V gene's germline CDR1 is SGHAT and CDR2 FQNNGV. The CDR3 loop is CAGSLTGVYGYTF. CDR3 DNA sequence: TGTGCCGGCAGCTTAACGGGAGTATATGGCTATACCTTC.

The J gene is TRBJ1-1, the V gene TRBV2; D is possibly TRBD1 (6 bases). Germline lookup yields CDR1 SNHLY and CDR2 FYNNEI. There are 14 residues in the CDR3. Trimming left V 7 bases short and J 4 bases short, with 16 bases between. The CDR3 loop reads CASTTPGGITEAFF. In DNA, the CDR3 is TGTGCCAGCACCACTCCCGGGGGCATCACTGAAGCTTTCTTT.

This clonotype rates as medium-sized. V and J are TRBV6-1 and TRBJ1-2; TRBD1 matches 7 bases. CDR1 MNHNS and CDR2 SASEGT come from the germline V gene. The CDR3 is 13 residues long. Trimming took 5 bases from V and 5 from J; bases not matched to a gene: 5. In nucleotides, the CDR3 is TGTGCCAGCAGTACGGGACAGTCATATGGCTACACCTTC. It specifies CASSTGQSYGYTF.

Remarks on this clonotype: Germline and junction disagree at one end, which may indicate a read error. J is TRBJ2-5 and V is TRBV11-2, with no clear D. The CDR3 is made up of 15 amino acids. The germline V gene encodes CDR1 SGHAT and CDR2 FQNNGV. The CDR3 DNA sequence: TGTGCCAGCAACCCCGTCGGGCTAATCCCAGAGACCCAGTATTTC. Protein: CASNPVGLIPETQYF.

This chain links TRBV4-2 with TRBJ2-5; TRBD2 aligns across 8 bases. V was clipped by 4 bases and J by 4 bases; unmatched bases: 20. CDR1 and CDR2 from the germline V gene are LGHNA and YNFKEQ. The CDR3 has 19 amino acids. The DNA of the CDR3 is TGTGCCAGCAGCCTCAGTTGGACTAGCCTACCGGCCTTTGGAGAGACCCAGTACTTC. Its protein product is CASSLSWTSLPAFGETQYF.

About this clonotype itself: Germline and junction disagree at one end, which may indicate a read error. The CDR3 DNA reads TGTGCTAGTGGTTTGGTAGTAGAGGAAGATCAGCCCCGGCGTTTT. Translation: CASGLVVEEDQPRRF. The V gene is TRBV12-5, the J gene TRBJ1-5, with unresolved D. The CDR3 is 15 residues long. Germline V lookup: CDR1 LGHNT, CDR2 FRNRAP. Combining the CDR3 with reference TRBV12-5 and TRBJ1-5 gives the whole variable domain DARVTQTPRHKVTEMGQEVTMRCQPILGHNTVFWYRQTMMQGLELLAYFRNRAPLDDSGMPKDRFSAEMPDATLATLKIQPSEPRDSAVYFCASGLVVEEDQPRRFGDGTRLSIL.

About this clonotype itself: Lacking the conserved final phenylalanine or tryptophan, this CDR3 likely reflects a read error. This chain uses TRBV11-2 with TRBJ2-7; 8 bases fit TRBD2. The CDR3 loop spans 15 amino acids. V was clipped by 1 base and J by 3 bases; unmatched bases: 5. Germline V CDR1 and CDR2: SGHAT, FQNNGV. The CDR3 DNA reads as TGTGCCAGCAGCTTAGCCCCCGGGGGGGGCTACGAGCAGTACTAC. This gives the protein CASSLAPGGGYEQYY.